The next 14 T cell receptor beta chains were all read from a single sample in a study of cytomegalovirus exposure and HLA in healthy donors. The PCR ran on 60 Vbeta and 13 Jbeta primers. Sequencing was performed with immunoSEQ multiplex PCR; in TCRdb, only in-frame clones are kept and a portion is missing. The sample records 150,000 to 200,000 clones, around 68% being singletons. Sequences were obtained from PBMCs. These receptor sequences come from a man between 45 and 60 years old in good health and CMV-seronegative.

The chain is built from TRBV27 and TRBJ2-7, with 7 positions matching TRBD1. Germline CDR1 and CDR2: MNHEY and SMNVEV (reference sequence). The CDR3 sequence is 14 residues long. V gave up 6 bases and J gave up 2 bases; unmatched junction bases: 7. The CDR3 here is CASRVQGPPYEQYF. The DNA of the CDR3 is TGTGCCAGCAGGGTACAGGGGCCCCCCTACGAGCAGTACTTC.

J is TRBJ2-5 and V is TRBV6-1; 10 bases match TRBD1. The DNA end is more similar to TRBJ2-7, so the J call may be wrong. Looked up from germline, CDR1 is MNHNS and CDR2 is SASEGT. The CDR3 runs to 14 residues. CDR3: CASSSRQGAYEQYF. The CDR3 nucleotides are TGTGCCAGCAGCTCCAGACAGGGGGCATACGAGCAGTACTTC.

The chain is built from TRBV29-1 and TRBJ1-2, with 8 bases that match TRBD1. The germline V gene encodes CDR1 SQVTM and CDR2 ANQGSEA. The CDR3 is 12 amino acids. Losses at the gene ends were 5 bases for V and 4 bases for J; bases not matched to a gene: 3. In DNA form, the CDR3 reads TGCAGCGTTAGGACAGGGCTCTATGGCTACACCTTC. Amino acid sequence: CSVRTGLYGYTF.

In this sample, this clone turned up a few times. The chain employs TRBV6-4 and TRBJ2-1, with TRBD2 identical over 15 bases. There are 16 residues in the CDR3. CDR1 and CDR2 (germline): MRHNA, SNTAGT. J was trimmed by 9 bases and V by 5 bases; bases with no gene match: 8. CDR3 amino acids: CASSPGLAGGLSEQFF. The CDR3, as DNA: TGTGCCAGCAGTCCAGGACTAGCGGGGGGGCTTAGTGAGCAGTTCTTC.

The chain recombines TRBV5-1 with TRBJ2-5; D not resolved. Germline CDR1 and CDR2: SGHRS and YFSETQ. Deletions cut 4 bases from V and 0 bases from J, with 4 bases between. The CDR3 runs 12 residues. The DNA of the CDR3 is TGCGCCAGCAGCCCCGACCAAGAGACCCAGTACTTC. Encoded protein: CASSPDQETQYF.

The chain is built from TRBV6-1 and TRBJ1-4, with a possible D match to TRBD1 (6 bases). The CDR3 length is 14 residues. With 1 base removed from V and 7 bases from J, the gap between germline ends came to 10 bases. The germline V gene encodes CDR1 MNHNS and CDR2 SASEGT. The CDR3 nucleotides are TGTGCCAGCAGTGAAGGAACAGGGCGTGAAAAACTGTTTTTT. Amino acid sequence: CASSEGTGREKLFF.

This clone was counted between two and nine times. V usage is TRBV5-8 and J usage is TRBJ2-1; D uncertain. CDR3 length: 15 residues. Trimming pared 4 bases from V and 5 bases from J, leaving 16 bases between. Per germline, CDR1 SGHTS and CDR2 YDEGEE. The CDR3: CASSPGTTVHNEQFF. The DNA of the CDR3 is TGTGCCAGCAGCCCGGGTACAACGGTCCACAATGAGCAGTTCTTC.

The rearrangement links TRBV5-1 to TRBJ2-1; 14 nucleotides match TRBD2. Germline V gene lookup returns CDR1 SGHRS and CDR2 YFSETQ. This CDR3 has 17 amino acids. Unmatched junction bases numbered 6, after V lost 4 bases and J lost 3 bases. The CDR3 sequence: CASSLRTSGGFYNEQFF. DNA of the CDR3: TGCGCCAGCAGCCTTCGGACTAGCGGGGGGTTCTACAATGAGCAGTTCTTC.

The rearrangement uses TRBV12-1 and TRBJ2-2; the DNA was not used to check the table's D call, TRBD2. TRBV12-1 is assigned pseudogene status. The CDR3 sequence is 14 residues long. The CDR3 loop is CASRTSGNTGELFF. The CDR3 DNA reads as TGTGCCAGCCGGACTAGCGGTAACACCGGGGAGCTGTTTTTT.

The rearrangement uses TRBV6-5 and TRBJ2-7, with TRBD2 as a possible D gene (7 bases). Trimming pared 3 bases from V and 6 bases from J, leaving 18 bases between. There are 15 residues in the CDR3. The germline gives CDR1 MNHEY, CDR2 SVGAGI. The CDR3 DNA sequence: TGTGCCAGCAGTTATAACTCGGGGGGCAAGAGCGAGCAGTACTTC. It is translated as CASSYNSGGKSEQYF.

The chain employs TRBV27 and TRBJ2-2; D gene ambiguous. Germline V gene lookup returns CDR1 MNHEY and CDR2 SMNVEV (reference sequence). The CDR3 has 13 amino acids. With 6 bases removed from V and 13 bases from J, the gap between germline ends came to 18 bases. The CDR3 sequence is CASSLALLGPLFF. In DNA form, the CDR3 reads TGTGCCAGCAGCCTGGCCCTTCTAGGTCCGCTGTTTTTT.

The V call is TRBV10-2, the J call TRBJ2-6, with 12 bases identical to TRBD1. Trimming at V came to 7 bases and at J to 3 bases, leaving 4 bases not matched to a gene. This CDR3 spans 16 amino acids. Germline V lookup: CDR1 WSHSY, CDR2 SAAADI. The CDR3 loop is CASKGQGAGGANVLTF. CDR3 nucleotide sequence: TGCGCCAGCAAGGGACAGGGGGCTGGTGGGGCCAACGTCCTGACTTTC.

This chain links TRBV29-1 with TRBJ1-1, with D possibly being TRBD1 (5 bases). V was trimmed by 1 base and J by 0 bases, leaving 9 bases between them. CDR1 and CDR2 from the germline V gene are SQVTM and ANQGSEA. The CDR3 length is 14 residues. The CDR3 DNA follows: TGCAGCGTTGAAGCGGGACTGCTGAACACTGAAGCTTTCTTT. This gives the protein CSVEAGLLNTEAFF.

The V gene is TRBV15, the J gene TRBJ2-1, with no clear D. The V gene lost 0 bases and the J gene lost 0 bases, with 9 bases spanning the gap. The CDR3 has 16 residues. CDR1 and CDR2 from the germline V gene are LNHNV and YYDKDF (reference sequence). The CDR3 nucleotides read TGTGCCACCAGCAGAGATGGGCTCCTCTCCTACAATGAGCAGTTCTTC. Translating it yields CATSRDGLLSYNEQFF.